The T cell receptor beta chain described here comes from a study of blood T cells in healthy people across ages. Using a J-beta primer mix together with a sample-barcoded 5' primer, a second PCR was run for roughly 7 to 11 cycles. TCRdb redid the calling of the 5' RACE reads with MiXCR, one entry per CDR3 protein. The sample shows around 1,500,000 distinct CDR3 sequences, 28% of them seen only once. In germline, CDR1 is SGHKS, CDR2 YYEKEE (reference sequence). V dropped 3 bases and J dropped 1 base, with 14 bases sitting between them. The CDR3 runs to 15 residues. The rearrangement joins TRBV5-5 to TRBJ2-7; D may be TRBD1 or TRBD2 (5 bases each). This receptor was identified in a woman aged 25 to 39 in good health. Specimen: blood. The DNA of the CDR3 is TGTGCCAGCAGCTACATCCGGGACGGTTCCTACGAGCAGTACTTC. This sequence encodes CASSYIRDGSYEQYF.